These 12 T cell receptor beta chains were sequenced from one sample in a study of cytomegalovirus exposure and HLA in healthy donors. The PCR was carried out with 60 Vbeta primers and 13 Jbeta primers. TCRdb's table, derived via immunoSEQ multiplex PCR, lists solely in-frame clones and lacks some. This table holds approximately 150,000 clones, roughly 80% found once. What was sequenced was PBMCs. These TCRs come from a female donor in good health and CMV-seronegative.

The gene calls are TRBV10-3 and TRBJ1-1, with no clear D. The V gene's germline CDR1 is ENHRY and CDR2 SYGVKD. The CDR3 has 13 amino acids. Deletions cut 1 base from V and 4 bases from J, with 7 bases between. CDR3 region: CAISEYVRTEAFF. The CDR3 nucleotides are TGTGCCATCAGTGAGTATGTCCGCACTGAAGCTTTCTTT.

V usage is TRBV4-1 and J usage is TRBJ2-1; 7 bases match TRBD2. The junction had 10 bases not matched to a gene; V was cut back by 4 bases and J by 4 bases. The CDR3 has 16 residues. Germline V gene data show CDR1 as MGHRA and CDR2 as YSYEKL. Here the CDR3 reads CASSRPGRGIYNEQFF. CDR3 coding DNA: TGCGCCAGCAGCCGTCCTGGGCGGGGGATTTACAATGAGCAGTTCTTC.

This chain joins TRBV6-6 and TRBJ1-6, with D uncertain. The CDR3 length is 13 residues. Germline V CDR1 and CDR2: MNHNY, SVGAGI (reference sequence). V was shortened by 2 bases and J by 6 bases, with 5 bases between the two germline ends. CDR3 DNA: TGTGCCAGCAGTTACGAGGGTAATTCACCCCTCCACTTT. This codes for CASSYEGNSPLHF.

CDR3 bases: TGTGCCTGGATCCCCCGGGGGTTTAGCGGGTCCCGTGAGCAGTTCTTC. It encodes CAWIPRGFSGSREQFF. J is TRBJ2-1 and V is TRBV30; 7 positions agree with TRBD2. In germline, CDR1 is GTSNPN, CDR2 SVGIG (reference sequence). V lost 4 bases and J lost 9; bases outside the gene matches: 18. The CDR3 has 16 residues.

The V and J genes are TRBV21-1 and TRBJ1-4; TRBD1 is the table's D call and was not checked against the DNA. TRBV21-1 is labeled a pseudogene. This CDR3 has 17 residues. CDR3 protein: CASTTLVSGESNEKLFF. The CDR3 nucleotides read TGTGCCAGCACCACTCTTGTCTCAGGGGAAAGTAATGAAAAACTGTTTTTT.

The chain joins TRBV2 to TRBJ1-6, with 8 bases fitting TRBD1. The CDR3 is made up of 14 amino acids. V lost 4 bases, J lost 9 bases, and 5 bases stayed unmatched. CDR1 is SNHLY and CDR2 is FYNNEI in the germline V gene. The CDR3 here is CASSGETGASPLHF. CDR3 coding DNA: TGTGCCAGCAGTGGTGAGACAGGGGCTTCACCCCTCCACTTT.

This rearrangement joins TRBV7-6 to TRBJ1-6, with TRBD1 matching 11 bases. The trim removed 3 bases at V and 7 bases at J, leaving 5 bases unmatched. This CDR3 contains 16 residues. Germline V gene sequence: CDR1 SGHVS, CDR2 FNYEAQ. The CDR3 region has the DNA TGTGCCAGCAGCTTGTTGGGACAGGGGGGAAATTCACCCCTCCACTTT. Protein product: CASSLLGQGGNSPLHF.

This clone was seen only a few times. The rearrangement joins TRBV10-3 to TRBJ2-2, with 7 nucleotides matching TRBD2. This CDR3 has 12 residues. V was clipped by 8 bases and J by 9 bases; unmatched bases: 6. The germline V gene encodes CDR1 ENHRY and CDR2 SYGVKD. CDR3 sequence: CAISGGGWELFF. The CDR3 DNA is TGTGCCATCTCTGGGGGGGGTTGGGAGCTGTTTTTT.

The chain carries TRBV30 and TRBJ1-1; D perhaps matches TRBD1 (6 bases). Germline CDR1 and CDR2: GTSNPN and SVGIG (reference sequence). Deletions cut 4 bases from V and 0 bases from J, with 12 bases between. This CDR3 region has 14 residues. CDR3: CAWTGGRMNTEAFF. CDR3 coding DNA: TGTGCCTGGACGGGGGGCAGAATGAACACTGAAGCTTTCTTT.

This clone appeared a few times. V is TRBV29-1 and J is TRBJ2-2, with 10 positions matching TRBD2. Trimming cost V 5 bases and J 5 bases; bases outside gene matches: 2. There are 13 residues in the CDR3. The germline gives CDR1 SQVTM, CDR2 ANQGSEA. CDR3 amino acids: CSVSAGGTGELFF. Here the CDR3 DNA reads TGCAGCGTTTCAGCGGGAGGGACCGGGGAGCTGTTTTTT.

The genes are TRBV28 and TRBJ1-6; D may be TRBD1 (6 bases). Germline V gene data show CDR1 as MDHEN and CDR2 as SYDVKM. V lost 5 bases and J lost 0, with 14 bases in between. This CDR3 has 17 amino acids. The CDR3 loop reads CASSPPGTSSYNSPLHF. The CDR3 DNA sequence: TGTGCCAGCAGTCCCCCCGGGACAAGCTCCTATAATTCACCCCTCCACTTT.

This clone is a singleton in its sample. The rearrangement uses TRBV28 and TRBJ1-3; 7 bases agree with TRBD1. Germline loops: CDR1 MDHEN, CDR2 SYDVKM. The CDR3 consists of 15 residues. Trimming cost V 6 bases and J 4 bases; bases outside gene matches: 9. CDR3 sequence reads: CASSPGTAVGNTIYF. Written as DNA, the CDR3 is TGTGCCAGCAGCCCAGGGACAGCGGTCGGAAACACCATATATTTT.